What follows are 11 T cell receptor beta chains derived from one specimen sequenced in a study of CD8 T cells in ankylosing spondylitis. TCRdb reprocessed the 5' RACE reads with MiXCR, giving one entry per CDR3 protein. The sample contains under 550,000 distinct CDR3 sequences, roughly 26% of which appear only once. Points from the study as a whole: In ankylosing spondylitis blood, a motif of fewer than 10 highly homologous TCR beta variants appeared characteristic.

The antigens of these receptors remain unknown. Sample: blood, either unsorted or a sorted T cell fraction (not recorded which). These receptors were obtained from a male donor with ankylosing spondylitis.

The V and J genes are TRBV7-2 and TRBJ2-5, with TRBD2 identical over 7 bases. Per germline, CDR1 SGHTA and CDR2 FQGNSA. CDR3 length equals 15 residues. J lost 2 bases, V lost 7 bases, and 10 bases had no gene match. The CDR3 DNA reads TGTGCCAGCACCTCTGGGGGAGGGAATCAAGAGACCCAGTACTTC. This codes for CASTSGGGNQETQYF.

The rearrangement uses TRBV5-1 and TRBJ1-2, with 8 bases aligning to TRBD1. The germline V gene encodes CDR1 SGHRS and CDR2 YFSETQ. Trimming removed 3 bases from V and 7 bases from J; junction bases left unmatched: 11. This CDR3 is built from 15 residues. This CDR3 is CASSSISDRAGGYTF. CDR3 bases: TGCGCCAGCAGCTCCATCTCGGACAGGGCCGGTGGCTACACCTTC.

This clonotype was seen a handful of times. The chain employs TRBV12-3 or TRBV12-4 and TRBJ1-2, with no clear D. The CDR3 is made up of 12 amino acids. V lost 6 bases and J 6 bases, leaving 11 bases between the germline ends. The CDR3 DNA follows: TGTGCCAGCAGCACCCTTTGGGATGGCTACACCTTC. It codes for CASSTLWDGYTF.

This rearrangement joins TRBV3-1 to TRBJ2-1, with D perhaps TRBD1 (5 bases). Germline V lookup: CDR1 LGHDT, CDR2 YNNKEL (reference sequence). The CDR3 spans 12 residues. V was trimmed by 11 bases and J by 6 bases, leaving 14 bases between them. The CDR3 loop is CAAENRPNEQFF. The CDR3 DNA reads TGTGCCGCAGAGAACAGGCCCAATGAGCAGTTCTTC.

The chain combines TRBV2 with TRBJ1-2; D remains ambiguous. Germline CDR1 and CDR2: SNHLY and FYNNEI. The CDR3 runs 13 residues. Trimming took off 6 bases at V and 0 bases at J, with 8 bases between the two ends. CDR3 loop: CASRPDTNYGYTF. The CDR3 DNA reads as TGTGCCAGCAGACCGGATACTAACTATGGCTACACCTTC.

This clonotype was found a few times. V usage is TRBV7-2 and J usage is TRBJ2-5; D is possibly TRBD1 (5 bases). The CDR3 length is 15 residues. Germline CDR1 is SGHTA and CDR2 is FQGNSA. The V end lost 1 base, the J end lost 4 bases, and 13 bases lay between the germline ends. This chain's CDR3 is CASSLDPRQLETQYF. CDR3 DNA: TGTGCCAGCAGCTTAGACCCGCGACAGTTAGAGACCCAGTACTTC.

This clonotype has a handful of counts. The V gene is TRBV20-1, the J gene TRBJ1-5; unclear D gene. CDR1 and CDR2 (germline): DFQATT, SNEGSKA (reference sequence). The CDR3 runs to 13 residues. V lost 2 bases and J lost 5, with 10 bases in between. CDR3 nucleotide sequence: TGCAGTGCTAGACTTCGGACTGATCAGCCCCAGCATTTT. Translation: CSARLRTDQPQHF.

This chain joins TRBV12-3 or TRBV12-4 and TRBJ1-5, with D unclear. CDR3 length: 15 amino acids. Trimming shortened V by 5 bases and J by 0 bases, and 11 bases separated the two germline ends. CDR3 loop: CASSVRPTSNQPQHF. The CDR3 DNA is TGTGCCAGCAGTGTAAGACCGACTAGCAATCAGCCCCAGCATTTT.

This clonotype came up a few times. The V and J genes are TRBV5-1 and TRBJ2-5, with D uncertain. V gave up 6 bases and J gave up 4 bases, with 19 bases separating them. Germline V gene sequence: CDR1 SGHRS, CDR2 YFSETQ. This CDR3 region has 15 residues. CDR3 loop: CASIRSTDLGETQYF. The CDR3 DNA reads TGCGCCAGCATACGGAGTACAGACTTGGGAGAGACCCAGTACTTC.

The sample holds a few counts of this clonotype. V usage is TRBV20-1 and J usage is TRBJ2-1, with D perhaps matching TRBD2 (6 bases). Germline CDR1 and CDR2: DFQATT and SNEGSKA (reference sequence). V dropped 6 bases and J dropped 3 bases, with 15 bases sitting between them. CDR3 length: 14 amino acids. This chain's CDR3 is CSAFGASVYNEQFF. The DNA of the CDR3 is TGCAGTGCCTTTGGGGCTAGCGTCTACAATGAGCAGTTCTTC.

The rearrangement links TRBV20-1 to TRBJ2-1; 10 bases fit TRBD2. The length of the CDR3 is 16 residues. With 2 bases clipped from V and 0 bases from J, the junction kept 4 bases outside the gene matches. Germline V gene sequence: CDR1 DFQATT, CDR2 SNEGSKA (reference sequence). Here the CDR3 reads CSARKREGRSYNEQFF. As DNA, the CDR3 is TGCAGTGCTAGAAAGCGGGAGGGCCGCTCCTACAATGAGCAGTTCTTC.